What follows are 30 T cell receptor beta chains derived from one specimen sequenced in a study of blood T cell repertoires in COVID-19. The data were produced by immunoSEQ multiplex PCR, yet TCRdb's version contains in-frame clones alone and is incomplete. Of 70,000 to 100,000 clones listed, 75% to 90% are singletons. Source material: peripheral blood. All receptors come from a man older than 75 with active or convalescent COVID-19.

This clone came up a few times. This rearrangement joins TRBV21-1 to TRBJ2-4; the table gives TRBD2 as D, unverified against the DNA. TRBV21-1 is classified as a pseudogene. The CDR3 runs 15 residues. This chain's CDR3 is CASSSGLLAKNIQYF. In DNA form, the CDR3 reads TGTGCCAGCAGCTCGGGACTTTTAGCCAAAAACATTCAGTACTTC.

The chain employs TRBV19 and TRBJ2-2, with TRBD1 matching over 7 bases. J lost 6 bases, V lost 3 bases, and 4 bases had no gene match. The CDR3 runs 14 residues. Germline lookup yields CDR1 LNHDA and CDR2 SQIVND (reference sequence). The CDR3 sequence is CASSMSRGPGELFF. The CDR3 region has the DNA TGTGCCAGTAGTATGTCGAGGGGGCCCGGGGAGCTGTTTTTT.

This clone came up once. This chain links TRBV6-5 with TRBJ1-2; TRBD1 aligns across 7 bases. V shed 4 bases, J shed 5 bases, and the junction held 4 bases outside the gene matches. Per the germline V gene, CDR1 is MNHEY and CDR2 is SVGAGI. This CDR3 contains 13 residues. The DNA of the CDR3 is TGTGCCAGCAGTTCCGGGACAGAATATGGCTACACCTTC. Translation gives CASSSGTEYGYTF.

The chain's CDR3 is CASSPSLEDAGYTF. Here the CDR3 DNA reads TGTGCCAGCTCACCATCGTTAGAGGATGCGGGCTACACCTTC. J is TRBJ1-2 and V is TRBV18; D is unclear. CDR1 is KGHSH, CDR2 LQKENI, per germline. Trimming took off 2 bases at V and 8 bases at J, with 15 bases between the two ends. CDR3 length equals 14 residues.

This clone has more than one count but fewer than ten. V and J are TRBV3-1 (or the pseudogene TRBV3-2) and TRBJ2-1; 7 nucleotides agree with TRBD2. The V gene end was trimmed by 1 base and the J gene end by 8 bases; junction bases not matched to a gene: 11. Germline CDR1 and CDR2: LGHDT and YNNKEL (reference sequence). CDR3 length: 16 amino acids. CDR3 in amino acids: CASSQVRGGRGHEQFF. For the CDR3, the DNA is TGTGCCAGCAGCCAAGTTCGGGGCGGGAGAGGCCATGAGCAGTTCTTC.

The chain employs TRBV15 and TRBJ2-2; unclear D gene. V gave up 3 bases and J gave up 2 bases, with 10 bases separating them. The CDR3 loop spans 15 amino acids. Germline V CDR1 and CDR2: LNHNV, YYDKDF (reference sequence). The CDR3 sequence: CATSSRLYNTGELFF. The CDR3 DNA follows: TGTGCCACCAGCAGTCGACTTTACAACACCGGGGAGCTGTTTTTT.

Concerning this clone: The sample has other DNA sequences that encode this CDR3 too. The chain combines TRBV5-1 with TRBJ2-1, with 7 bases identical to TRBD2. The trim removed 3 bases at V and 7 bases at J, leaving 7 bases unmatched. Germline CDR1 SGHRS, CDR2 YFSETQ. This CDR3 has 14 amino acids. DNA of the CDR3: TGCGCCAGCAGCTGGGGGAGGGCCACTAATGAGCAGTTCTTC. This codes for CASSWGRATNEQFF.

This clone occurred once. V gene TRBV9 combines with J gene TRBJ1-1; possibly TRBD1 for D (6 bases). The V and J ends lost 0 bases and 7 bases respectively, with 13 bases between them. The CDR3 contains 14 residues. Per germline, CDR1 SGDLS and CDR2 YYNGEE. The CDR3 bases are TGTGCCAGCAGCGTAGTGGGGGCGCCTTTTGAAGCTTTCTTT. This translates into CASSVVGAPFEAFF.

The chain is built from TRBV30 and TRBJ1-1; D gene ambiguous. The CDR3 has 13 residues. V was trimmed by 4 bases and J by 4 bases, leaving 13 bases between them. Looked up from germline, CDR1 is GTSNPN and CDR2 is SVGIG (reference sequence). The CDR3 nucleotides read TGTGCCTGGATCAGTAAGGGAGGCACTGAAGCTTTCTTT. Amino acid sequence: CAWISKGGTEAFF.

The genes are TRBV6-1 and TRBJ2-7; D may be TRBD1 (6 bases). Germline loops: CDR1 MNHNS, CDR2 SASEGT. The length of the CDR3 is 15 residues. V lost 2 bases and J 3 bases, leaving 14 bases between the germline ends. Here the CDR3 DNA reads TGTGCCAGCAGTGAATGGCAACAGGGTCTCTACGAGCAGTACTTC. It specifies CASSEWQQGLYEQYF.

The CDR3 reads CASSIRWTSGEYNEQFF. CDR3 nucleotides: TGTGCCAGTAGTATTAGATGGACTAGCGGGGAGTACAATGAGCAGTTCTTC. The chain links TRBV19 to TRBJ2-1; 12 bases agree with TRBD2. The length of the CDR3 is 17 residues. From germline, CDR1 is LNHDA and CDR2 SQIVND (reference sequence). With V trimmed by 3 bases and J by 4 bases, 7 bases remained unmatched.

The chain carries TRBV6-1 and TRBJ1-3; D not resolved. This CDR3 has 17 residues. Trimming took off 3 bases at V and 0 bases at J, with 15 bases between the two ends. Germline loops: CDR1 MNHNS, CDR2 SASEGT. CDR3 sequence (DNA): TGTGCCAGCAGTGAGTCCTGGTCATCAGGCTCTGGAAACACCATATATTTT. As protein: CASSESWSSGSGNTIYF.

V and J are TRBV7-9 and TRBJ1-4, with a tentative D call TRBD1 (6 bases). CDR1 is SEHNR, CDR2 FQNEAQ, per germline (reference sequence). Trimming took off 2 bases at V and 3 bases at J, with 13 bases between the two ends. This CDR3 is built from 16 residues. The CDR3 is CASSLTRQVANEKLFF. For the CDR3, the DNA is TGTGCCAGCAGCTTAACCCGACAGGTCGCTAATGAAAAACTGTTTTTT.

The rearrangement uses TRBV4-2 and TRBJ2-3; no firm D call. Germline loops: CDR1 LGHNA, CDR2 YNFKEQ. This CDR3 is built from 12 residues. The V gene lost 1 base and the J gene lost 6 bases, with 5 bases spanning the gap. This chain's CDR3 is CASSQGQDTQYF. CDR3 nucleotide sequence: TGTGCCAGCAGCCAAGGGCAGGATACGCAGTATTTT.

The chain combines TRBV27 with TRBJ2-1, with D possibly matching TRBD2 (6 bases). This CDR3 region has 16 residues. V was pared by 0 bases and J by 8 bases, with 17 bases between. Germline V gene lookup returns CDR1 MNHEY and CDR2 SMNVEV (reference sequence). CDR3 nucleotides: TGTGCCAGCAGTTTATCGTACGGGAGAGAGGCGGATGAGCAGTTCTTC. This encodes CASSLSYGREADEQFF.

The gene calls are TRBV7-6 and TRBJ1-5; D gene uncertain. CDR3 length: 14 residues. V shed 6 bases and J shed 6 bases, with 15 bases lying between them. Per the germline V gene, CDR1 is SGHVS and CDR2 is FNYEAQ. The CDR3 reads CASSLRHIRQPQHF. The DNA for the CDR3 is TGTGCCAGCAGTTTGAGGCATATTCGTCAGCCCCAGCATTTT.

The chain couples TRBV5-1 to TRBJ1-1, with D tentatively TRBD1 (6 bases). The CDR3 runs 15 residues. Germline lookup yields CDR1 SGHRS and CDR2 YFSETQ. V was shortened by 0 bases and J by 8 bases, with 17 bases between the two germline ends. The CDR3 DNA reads TGCGCCAGCAGCTTGGCGAACCCCAGGGGTACCGAAGCTTTCTTT. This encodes CASSLANPRGTEAFF.

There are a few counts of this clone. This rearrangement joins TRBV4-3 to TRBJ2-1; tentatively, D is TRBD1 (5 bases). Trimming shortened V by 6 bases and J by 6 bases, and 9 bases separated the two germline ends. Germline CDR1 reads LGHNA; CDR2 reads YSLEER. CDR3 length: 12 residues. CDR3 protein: CASSPQGNEQFF. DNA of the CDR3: TGCGCCAGCAGTCCCCAGGGCAATGAGCAGTTCTTC.

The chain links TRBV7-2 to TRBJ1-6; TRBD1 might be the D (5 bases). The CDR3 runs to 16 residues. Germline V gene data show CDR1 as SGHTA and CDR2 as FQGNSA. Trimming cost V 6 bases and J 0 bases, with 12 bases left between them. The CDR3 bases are TGTGCCAGCAGTCGGACACGGAGCTCCTATAATTCACCCCTCCACTTT. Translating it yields CASSRTRSSYNSPLHF.

CDR3 in DNA: TGTGCCAGCAGCCAATCAAGGGGGCCTAACACTGAAGCTTTCTTT. Its protein is CASSQSRGPNTEAFF. The rearrangement joins TRBV7-2 to TRBJ1-1; 7 nucleotides match TRBD1. Trimming cost V 5 bases and J 2 bases; bases outside gene matches: 8. The CDR3 is made up of 15 amino acids. Germline CDR1 reads SGHTA; CDR2 reads FQGNSA. Drawing the rest from reference TRBV7-2 and TRBJ1-1, the complete variable domain is GAGVSQSPSNKVTEKGKDVELRCDPISGHTALYWYRQSLGQGLEFLIYFQGNSAPDKSGLPSDRFSAERTGGSVSTLTIQRTQQEDSAVYLCASSQSRGPNTEAFFGQGTRLTVV.

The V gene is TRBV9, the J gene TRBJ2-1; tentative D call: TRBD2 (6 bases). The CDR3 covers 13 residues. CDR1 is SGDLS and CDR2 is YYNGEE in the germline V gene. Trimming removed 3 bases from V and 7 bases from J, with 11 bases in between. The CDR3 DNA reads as TGTGCCAGCAGCGGGAGGGCTCGGAATGAGCAGTTCTTC. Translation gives CASSGRARNEQFF.

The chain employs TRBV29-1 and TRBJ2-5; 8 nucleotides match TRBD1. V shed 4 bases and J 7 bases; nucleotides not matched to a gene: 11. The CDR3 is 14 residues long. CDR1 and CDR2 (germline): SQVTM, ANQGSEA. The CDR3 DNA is TGCAGCGTTGCTCGGACAGGGAATAGCGGGACCCAGTACTTC. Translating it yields CSVARTGNSGTQYF. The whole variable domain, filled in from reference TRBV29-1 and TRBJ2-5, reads SAVISQKPSRDICQRGTSLTIQCQVDSQVTMMFWYRQQPGQSLTLIATANQGSEATYESGFVIDKFPISRPNLTFSTLTVSNMSPEDSSIYLCSVARTGNSGTQYFGPGTRLLVL.

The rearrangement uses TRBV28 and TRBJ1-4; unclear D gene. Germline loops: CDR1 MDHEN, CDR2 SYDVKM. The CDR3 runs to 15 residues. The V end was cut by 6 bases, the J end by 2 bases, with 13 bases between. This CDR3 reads CASSSPRRTNEKLFF. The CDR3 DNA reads TGTGCCAGCAGCTCCCCCCGCCGGACTAATGAAAAACTGTTTTTT.

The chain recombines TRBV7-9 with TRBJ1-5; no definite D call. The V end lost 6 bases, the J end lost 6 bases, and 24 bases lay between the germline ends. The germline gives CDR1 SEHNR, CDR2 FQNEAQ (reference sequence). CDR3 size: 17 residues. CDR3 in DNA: TGTGCCAGCAGACCGAGCCTGGCAGTTTGGGCCCTTCAGCCCCAGCATTTT. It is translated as CASRPSLAVWALQPQHF.

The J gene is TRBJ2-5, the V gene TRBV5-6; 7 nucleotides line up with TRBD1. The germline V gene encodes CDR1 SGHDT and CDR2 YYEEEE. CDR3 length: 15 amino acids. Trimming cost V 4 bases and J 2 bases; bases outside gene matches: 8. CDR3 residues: CASSTQGQRQETQYF. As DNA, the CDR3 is TGTGCCAGCAGCACTCAGGGACAGAGACAAGAGACCCAGTACTTC. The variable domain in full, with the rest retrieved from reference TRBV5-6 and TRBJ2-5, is DAGVTQSPTHLIKTRGQQVTLRCSPKSGHDTVSWYQQALGQGPQFIFQYYEEEERQRGNFPDRFSGHQFPNYSSELNVNALLLGDSALYLCASSTQGQRQETQYFGPGTRLLVL.

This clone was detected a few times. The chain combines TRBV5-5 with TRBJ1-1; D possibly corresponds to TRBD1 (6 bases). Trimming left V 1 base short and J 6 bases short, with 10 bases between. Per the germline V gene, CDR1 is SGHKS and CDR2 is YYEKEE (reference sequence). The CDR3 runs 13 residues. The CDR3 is CASSLPGAAEAFF. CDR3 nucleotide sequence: TGTGCCAGCAGCTTGCCAGGGGCGGCTGAAGCTTTCTTT.

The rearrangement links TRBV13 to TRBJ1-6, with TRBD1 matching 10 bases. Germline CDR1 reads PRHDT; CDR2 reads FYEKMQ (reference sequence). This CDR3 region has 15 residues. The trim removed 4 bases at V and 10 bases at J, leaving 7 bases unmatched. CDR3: CASSSLGQGKSPLHF. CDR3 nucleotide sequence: TGTGCCAGCAGCTCCTTGGGACAGGGGAAATCACCCCTCCACTTT.

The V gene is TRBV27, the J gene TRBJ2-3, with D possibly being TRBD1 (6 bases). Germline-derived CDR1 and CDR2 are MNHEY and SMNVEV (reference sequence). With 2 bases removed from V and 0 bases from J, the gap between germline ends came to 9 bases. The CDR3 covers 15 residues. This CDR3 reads CASSLMRGSTDTQYF. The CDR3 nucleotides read TGTGCCAGCAGTTTAATGAGGGGGAGCACAGATACGCAGTATTTT.

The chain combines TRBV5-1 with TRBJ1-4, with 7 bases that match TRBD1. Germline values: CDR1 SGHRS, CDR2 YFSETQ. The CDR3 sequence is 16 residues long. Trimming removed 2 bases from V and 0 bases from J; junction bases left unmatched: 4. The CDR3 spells CASSFGTESTNEKLFF. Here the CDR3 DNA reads TGCGCCAGCAGCTTCGGGACAGAATCAACTAATGAAAAACTGTTTTTT.

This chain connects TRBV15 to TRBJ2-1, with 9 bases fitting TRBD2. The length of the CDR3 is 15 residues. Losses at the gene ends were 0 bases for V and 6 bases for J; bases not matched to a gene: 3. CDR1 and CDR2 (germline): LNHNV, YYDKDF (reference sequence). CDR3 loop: CATSREREGVNEQFF. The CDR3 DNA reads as TGTGCCACCAGCAGAGAGCGGGAGGGGGTCAATGAGCAGTTCTTC.